Listed here are 14 T cell receptor beta chains from one sample, sequenced in a study of blood T cell repertoires in COVID-19. Libraries were prepared by immunoSEQ multiplex PCR; TCRdb keeps only in-frame clonotypes and omits some of them. The sample yields 250,000 or so clones, about 88% seen once. Sequencing was performed on peripheral blood. These receptors all come from a woman in her fifties or sixties with COVID-19, enrolled during active disease.

The rearrangement uses TRBV3-1 (or the pseudogene TRBV3-2) and TRBJ2-1; no clear D. This CDR3 contains 16 residues. CDR1 and CDR2 (germline): LGHDT, YNNKEL (reference sequence). The germline V and J ends were trimmed by 4 bases and 2 bases, with 15 bases remaining between them. In DNA form, the CDR3 reads TGTGCCAGCAGCCCCTCCTTGGGCACGACCTACAATGAGCAGTTCTTC. Protein product: CASSPSLGTTYNEQFF.

V gene TRBV30 combines with J gene TRBJ2-3; D ambiguous. The germline V and J ends were trimmed by 3 bases and 2 bases, with 6 bases remaining between them. This CDR3 region has 12 residues. Germline V gene data show CDR1 as GTSNPN and CDR2 as SVGIG (reference sequence). The CDR3 loop reads CAWSPNTDTQYF. CDR3 coding DNA: TGTGCCTGGAGCCCCAACACAGATACGCAGTATTTT.

The rearrangement uses TRBV15 and TRBJ2-2; 8 nucleotides match TRBD1. Germline V gives CDR1 LNHNV, CDR2 YYDKDF (reference sequence). V gave up 4 bases and J gave up 4 bases; unmatched junction bases: 11. The CDR3 covers 17 residues. CDR3 sequence: CATSKTYQGAATGELFF. In nucleotides, the CDR3 is TGTGCCACCAGCAAAACTTATCAGGGGGCGGCCACCGGGGAGCTGTTTTTT.

The J gene is TRBJ2-2, the V gene TRBV6-5, with 7 positions matching TRBD1. After removal of 5 bases from V and 4 bases from J, the junction contained 7 bases not matched to a gene. In germline, CDR1 is MNHEY, CDR2 SVGAGI. CDR3 size: 15 residues. The chain's CDR3 is CASSLDRVGTGELFF. Here the CDR3 DNA reads TGTGCCAGCAGTCTTGACAGGGTCGGCACCGGGGAGCTGTTTTTT.

The V gene is TRBV7-9, the J gene TRBJ2-2; a possible D gene is TRBD1 (7 bases). The CDR3 runs to 14 residues. Germline assignment: CDR1 SEHNR and CDR2 FQNEAQ (reference sequence). V was trimmed by 10 bases and J by 2 bases, leaving 14 bases between them. The CDR3 loop reads CATGGQQNTGELFF. CDR3 sequence (DNA): TGTGCCACCGGGGGACAGCAAAACACCGGGGAGCTGTTTTTT.

This clone has more than one count but fewer than ten. Germline and junction disagree at one end, which may indicate a read error. This chain links TRBV7-2 with TRBJ2-7, with 11 bases fitting TRBD2. Germline V gene lookup returns CDR1 SGHTA and CDR2 FQGNSA. The CDR3 covers 13 residues. The CDR3 nucleotides read TGTGCCAGCAGCCTAGCGGGGGGAAACGAGCAGTACTTC. Its protein product is CASSLAGGNEQYF.

This chain links TRBV5-1 with TRBJ2-7; 7 bases line up with TRBD1. Trimming cost V 4 bases and J 6 bases; bases outside gene matches: 13. The CDR3 sequence is 15 residues long. Germline assignment: CDR1 SGHRS and CDR2 YFSETQ. CDR3: CASSRSPTGELEQYF. The CDR3, as DNA: TGCGCCAGCAGCCGATCTCCCACAGGGGAACTCGAGCAGTACTTC.

As DNA, the CDR3 is TGTGCCAGTAGTATAGGAGGGGGTTTGAGCACCGGGGAGCTGTTTTTT. It translates to CASSIGGGLSTGELFF. This rearrangement joins TRBV19 to TRBJ2-2, with D possibly being TRBD1 (6 bases). The CDR3 sequence is 16 residues long. Germline-derived CDR1 and CDR2 are LNHDA and SQIVND (reference sequence). The V gene lost 1 base and the J gene lost 4 bases, with 13 bases spanning the gap.

The CDR3 loop is CASSASEARITEAFF. As DNA, the CDR3 is TGTGCCAGCAGTGCCTCCGAGGCCCGGATCACTGAAGCTTTCTTT. The chain combines TRBV28 with TRBJ1-1; D is undetermined. The ends were cut back, 5 bases at V and 4 bases at J, with 17 bases in the middle. Per the germline V gene, CDR1 is MDHEN and CDR2 is SYDVKM. The CDR3 runs 15 residues.

The chain links TRBV19 to TRBJ1-2, with 9 bases identical to TRBD1. J lost 8 bases, V lost 4 bases, and 14 bases had no gene match. The CDR3 is 16 residues long. Germline assignment: CDR1 LNHDA and CDR2 SQIVND (reference sequence). Here the CDR3 reads CASSNLAGQGLRGYTF. CDR3 nucleotides: TGTGCCAGTAGTAACCTCGCGGGACAGGGCCTTCGGGGCTACACCTTC.

This clone was seen only once. This chain uses TRBV5-6 with TRBJ1-1; the D gene is possibly TRBD1 (5 bases). The V and J ends lost 0 bases and 11 bases respectively, with 14 bases between them. Germline loops: CDR1 SGHDT, CDR2 YYEEEE. The CDR3 is made up of 13 amino acids. The CDR3 loop is CASSLAVMGRAFF. In nucleotides, the CDR3 is TGTGCCAGCAGCTTGGCCGTCATGGGGCGGGCTTTCTTT.

The V call is TRBV14, the J call TRBJ2-1; 9 bases are shared with TRBD2. Germline V gene sequence: CDR1 SGHDN, CDR2 FVKESK. J gave up 15 bases and V 7 bases, and 7 bases lay outside the gene matches. This CDR3 comprises 11 residues. CDR3 in amino acids: CASTSGRSMFF. The CDR3 DNA reads as TGTGCCAGCACAAGCGGGAGGAGTATGTTCTTC. Using reference TRBV14 and TRBJ2-1 for the parts outside the CDR3, the full variable domain is EAGVTQFPSHSVIEKGQTVTLRCDPISGHDNLYWYRRVMGKEIKFLLHFVKESKQDESGMPNNRFLAERTGGTYSTLKVQPAELEDSGVYFCASTSGRSMFFGPGTRLTVL.

The chain uses TRBV24-1 and TRBJ2-3, with TRBD1 identical over 8 bases. Germline trimming cut 5 bases from V and 1 base from J; bases unmatched to any gene: 7. CDR1 and CDR2 (germline): KGHDR, SFDVKD. The CDR3 length is 16 residues. CDR3: CATSVPAGGRTDTQYF. DNA of the CDR3: TGTGCCACCAGTGTCCCCGCAGGGGGCCGCACAGATACGCAGTATTTT.

The chain couples TRBV6-5 to TRBJ2-1; 8 bases map to TRBD1. After removal of 5 bases from V and 6 bases from J, the junction contained 6 bases not matched to a gene. This CDR3 is 14 amino acids long. Germline CDR1 and CDR2: MNHEY and SVGAGI. CDR3 DNA: TGTGCCAGCAGTATCCGGGACAGGCCCAATGAGCAGTTCTTC. Translated: CASSIRDRPNEQFF.